Shown below are 32 T cell receptor beta chains from a single sample sequenced in a study of regulatory T cells in long-lasting Graves disease. Sequencing libraries for TCR beta were prepared with iRepertoire HTBI primers and Arm-PCR of CDR3 regions. Via MiXCR, TCRdb re-called the multiplex PCR reads, giving one row per CDR3 protein. The sample comprises approximately 480,000 distinct CDR3 sequences, 15% to 20% of which are singletons, and 9% to 15% rests with the top ten. Time point in this sample: newly diagnosed GD, antithyroid drugs for less than 3 months. Researchers made the TCR library from RNA that was extracted from PBMCs. The sample also formed part of further work on T cells in Graves' hyperthyroidism and ophthalmopathy.

Here the sequenced sample was peripheral blood mononuclear cells (PBMCs), taken at new diagnosis, from a patient treated with antithyroid drugs. These receptor sequences come from a man aged 35-49 years with Graves disease.

The sample holds many counts of this clonotype. The V gene is TRBV5-1, the J gene TRBJ2-3; maybe TRBD1 (6 bases). The V and J ends lost 1 base and 1 base respectively, with 13 bases between them. The CDR3 has 16 amino acids. The V gene's germline CDR1 is SGHRS and CDR2 YFSETQ. In nucleotides, the CDR3 is TGCGCCAGCAGCTTGCCTCAGGGGTTTGGCACAGATACGCAGTATTTT. Its protein product is CASSLPQGFGTDTQYF.

With respect to this clonotype: A read error likely explains this, since a far larger clone differs by one base. CDR3 coding DNA: TGTGCCAGCAGCTCGATGGGGGCTAGCGGGAGATACGAGCGGTACTTC. This encodes CASSSMGASGRYERYF. J is TRBJ2-7 and V is TRBV7-2; 10 positions match TRBD2. CDR3 length: 16 residues. Germline V gene sequence: CDR1 SGHTA, CDR2 FQGNSA.

This clonotype was detected many times. This chain joins TRBV5-1 and TRBJ2-1; tentatively, D is TRBD2 (6 bases). The V end was cut by 6 bases, the J end by 4 bases, with 11 bases between. The CDR3 consists of 13 residues. CDR1 is SGHRS and CDR2 is YFSETQ in the germline V gene. CDR3 sequence reads: CASIGGTYNEQFF. As DNA, the CDR3 is TGCGCCAGCATTGGCGGGACGTACAATGAGCAGTTCTTC.

Many counts were recorded for this clonotype. V gene TRBV6-2 or TRBV6-3 combines with J gene TRBJ2-1; the match to TRBD2 covers 9 bases. Germline values: CDR1 MNHEY, CDR2 SVGEGT. CDR3 size: 15 residues. With 8 bases clipped from V and 2 bases from J, the junction kept 7 bases outside the gene matches. The CDR3 spells CASGETSGAYNEQFF. The CDR3 coding sequence is TGTGCCAGCGGAGAGACTAGCGGTGCCTACAATGAGCAGTTCTTC.

This chain connects TRBV18 to TRBJ2-2; D unclear. The CDR3 length is 12 residues. V was shortened by 5 bases and J by 6 bases, with 7 bases between the two germline ends. The germline V gene encodes CDR1 KGHSH and CDR2 LQKENI. This chain's CDR3 is CASSTAAGELFF. The CDR3 region has the DNA TGTGCCAGCTCAACTGCGGCCGGGGAGCTGTTTTTT. The whole variable domain, remainder taken from reference TRBV18 and TRBJ2-2, is NAGVMQNPRHLVRRRGQEARLRCSPMKGHSHVYWYRQLPEEGLKFMVYLQKENIIDESGMPKERFSAEFPKEGPSILRIQQVVRGDSAAYFCASSTAAGELFFGEGSRLTVL.

Many counts were recorded for this clonotype. The V and J genes are TRBV30 and TRBJ2-2; D is unresolved. The CDR3 runs 17 residues. Germline CDR1 reads GTSNPN; CDR2 reads SVGIG (reference sequence). V was clipped by 0 bases and J by 0 bases, with 14 bases between them. The CDR3 loop is CAWSVRRQSANTGELFF. The CDR3 DNA is TGTGCCTGGAGTGTACGTCGGCAATCCGCGAACACCGGGGAGCTGTTTTTT.

This clonotype was counted many times. V gene TRBV2 combines with J gene TRBJ2-1; 7 bases agree with TRBD2. This CDR3 has 10 amino acids. After removal of 7 bases from V and 14 bases from J, the junction contained 5 bases not matched to a gene. Germline loops: CDR1 SNHLY, CDR2 FYNNEI. CDR3 nucleotides: TGTGCCAGCATCGGACTAGTGGAGTTCTTC. Amino acid sequence: CASIGLVEFF.

This chain links TRBV5-6 with TRBJ2-3, with TRBD1 identical over 7 bases. The CDR3 has 15 residues. Germline V gene data show CDR1 as SGHDT and CDR2 as YYEEEE. The V gene end was trimmed by 4 bases and the J gene end by 5 bases; junction bases not matched to a gene: 10. As DNA, the CDR3 is TGTGCCAGCAGCCGACAGGGACCCCCGGGAGATACGCAGTATTTT. Residues: CASSRQGPPGDTQYF. The full variable domain, its missing parts supplied by reference TRBV5-6 and TRBJ2-3, is DAGVTQSPTHLIKTRGQQVTLRCSPKSGHDTVSWYQQALGQGPQFIFQYYEEEERQRGNFPDRFSGHQFPNYSSELNVNALLLGDSALYLCASSRQGPPGDTQYFGPGTRLTVL.

There are many counts of this clonotype. The rearrangement links TRBV10-3 to TRBJ2-7; 7 nucleotides align to TRBD1. V gave up 7 bases and J gave up 2 bases; unmatched junction bases: 5. This CDR3 has 13 amino acids. Germline V CDR1 and CDR2: ENHRY, SYGVKD. The CDR3 DNA is TGTGCCATCACCCCGGGACAGACCTACGAGCAGTACTTC. Amino acid sequence: CAITPGQTYEQYF.

The table lists this clonotype with many counts. The CDR3 here is CASSSGQETQYF. Here the CDR3 DNA reads TGCGCCAGCAGCTCGGGCCAAGAGACCCAGTACTTC. This chain links TRBV5-1 with TRBJ2-5; D gene ambiguous. CDR3 length: 12 amino acids. Trimming stripped 3 bases from V and 1 base from J, with 4 bases between. Per germline, CDR1 SGHRS and CDR2 YFSETQ.

This sequence joins TRBV6-1 and TRBJ2-4, with D possibly called TRBD1 or TRBD2 (5 bases each). The J call is in doubt because the DNA end fits TRBJ2-1 better. The CDR3 sequence is 14 residues long. CDR1 MNHNS and CDR2 SASEGT come from the germline V gene. CDR3 loop: CASRTHGAGETQFF. The CDR3 DNA reads TGTGCCAGCAGGACCCACGGGGCCGGAGAGACCCAGTTCTTC.

The table lists this clonotype with many counts. This chain links TRBV12-3 or TRBV12-4 with TRBJ2-1, with TRBD2 as a possible D gene (6 bases). The V end lost 3 bases, the J end lost 9 bases, and 9 bases lay between the germline ends. The length of the CDR3 is 12 residues. CDR3: CASSFETSEQFF. CDR3 in DNA: TGTGCCAGCAGTTTTGAGACTAGTGAGCAGTTCTTC.

This clonotype was recorded once. This clone may be a read error of a much larger clone one base away. J is TRBJ2-7 and V is TRBV2, with TRBD1 identical over 10 bases. This CDR3 contains 14 residues. The trim removed 6 bases at V and 2 bases at J, leaving 4 bases unmatched. Germline-derived CDR1 and CDR2 are SNHLY and FYNNEI. In nucleotides, the CDR3 is TGTGCCAGCAGCACGACAGGGGGCCCCTACGAGCAGTACTTC. It is translated as CASSTTGGPYEQYF.

This clonotype was seen repeatedly, ten times or more. This chain uses TRBV20-1 with TRBJ2-1, with D possibly being TRBD1 (6 bases). From germline, CDR1 is DFQATT and CDR2 SNEGSKA (reference sequence). The CDR3 has 13 amino acids. The V and J ends lost 2 bases and 5 bases respectively, with 10 bases between them. CDR3 in DNA: TGCAGTGCTAGATGGGGGCTAGACAATGAGCAGTTCTTC. Protein: CSARWGLDNEQFF.

This clonotype was seen at least ten times. The CDR3 DNA follows: TGTGCCAGCAGCCTCCTTAGCGGGAGGGCCGTCAATGAGCAGTTCTTC. Protein sequence: CASSLLSGRAVNEQFF. The chain links TRBV7-9 to TRBJ2-1; 11 nucleotides align to TRBD2. The CDR3 spans 16 residues. J gave up 6 bases and V 5 bases, and 9 bases lay outside the gene matches. Germline values: CDR1 SEHNR, CDR2 FQNEAQ (reference sequence).

The table lists this clonotype with many counts. V and J are TRBV3-1 and TRBJ2-1; 14 nucleotides match TRBD2. The CDR3 has 17 residues. Looked up from germline, CDR1 is LGHDT and CDR2 is YNNKEL (reference sequence). Germline trimming cut 1 base from V and 7 bases from J; bases unmatched to any gene: 6. CDR3 protein: CASSQGMTSGRGNEQFF. The CDR3 nucleotides are TGTGCCAGCAGCCAAGGCATGACTAGCGGGAGGGGGAATGAGCAGTTCTTC.

This clonotype was seen only a few times. The chain employs TRBV3-1 and TRBJ2-4, with D perhaps matching TRBD1 or TRBD2 (6 bases each). In germline, CDR1 is LGHDT, CDR2 YNNKEL (reference sequence). The CDR3 is made up of 17 amino acids. The V gene lost 1 base and the J gene lost 0 bases, with 13 bases spanning the gap. The CDR3 sequence: CASSQVRGPGAKNIQYF. DNA of the CDR3: TGTGCCAGCAGCCAAGTCCGGGGGCCGGGAGCCAAAAACATTCAGTACTTC.

This clonotype was seen a few times. The V call is TRBV9, the J call TRBJ2-3; D is uncertain. V was pared by 0 bases and J by 0 bases, with 11 bases between. Germline CDR1 reads SGDLS; CDR2 reads YYNGEE. CDR3 size: 16 residues. The CDR3 reads CASSVVARVSTDTQYF. For the CDR3, the DNA is TGTGCCAGCAGCGTAGTGGCTAGAGTTAGCACAGATACGCAGTATTTT.

This clonotype was seen ten or more times. J is TRBJ2-6 and V is TRBV10-3, with unresolved D. Germline values: CDR1 ENHRY, CDR2 SYGVKD. V gave up 4 bases and J gave up 2 bases, with 0 bases separating them. The length of the CDR3 is 12 residues. CDR3 in amino acids: CAISAGANVLTF. Here the CDR3 DNA reads TGTGCCATCAGTGCTGGGGCCAACGTCCTGACTTTC.

This clonotype was counted ten times or more. The chain recombines TRBV27 with TRBJ2-5; no firm D call. V was pared by 0 bases and J by 0 bases, with 2 bases between. CDR1 is MNHEY, CDR2 SMNVEV, per germline (reference sequence). CDR3 size: 13 residues. The CDR3 here is CASSLSDQETQYF. The CDR3 DNA sequence: TGTGCCAGCAGTTTATCAGACCAAGAGACCCAGTACTTC.

Comment on this clonotype: A much larger clone lies one base from this, so it may be a read error. This chain joins TRBV20-1 and TRBJ2-7, with TRBD2 identical over 8 bases. The CDR3 is made up of 12 amino acids. Germline loops: CDR1 DFQATT, CDR2 SNEGSKA (reference sequence). CDR3 loop: CCSGKGGYEQYF. DNA of the CDR3: TGCTGTAGCGGGAAGGGAGGCTACGAGCAGTACTTC.

This clonotype has ten or more counts. The V call is TRBV28, the J call TRBJ2-1; TRBD1 might be the D (5 bases). Looked up from germline, CDR1 is MDHEN and CDR2 is SYDVKM. This CDR3 spans 13 amino acids. The germline V and J ends were trimmed by 2 bases and 5 bases, with 7 bases remaining between them. DNA for the CDR3: TGTGCCAGCAGTTTAGTAGGGGACAATGAGCAGTTCTTC. As protein: CASSLVGDNEQFF.

This chain uses TRBV6-9 with TRBJ2-1, with 8 nucleotides matching TRBD2. The V gene's germline CDR1 is MNHGY and CDR2 SVAAGI. The CDR3 consists of 16 residues. After removal of 3 bases from V and 3 bases from J, the junction contained 7 bases not matched to a gene. The CDR3 DNA reads TGTGCCAGCAGTTACGACGGGAGGGCCTACTACAATGAGCAGTTCTTC. This sequence encodes CASSYDGRAYYNEQFF.

This clonotype has ten or more counts. The V call is TRBV5-5, the J call TRBJ2-3; no reliable D call. The CDR3 sequence is 16 residues long. Trimming removed 4 bases at V and 2 bases at J, with 17 bases between. CDR1 is SGHKS, CDR2 YYEKEE, per germline (reference sequence). CDR3 region: CASSLGPMEPTDTQYF. DNA of the CDR3: TGTGCCAGCAGCCTTGGTCCCATGGAACCCACAGATACGCAGTATTTT.

This clonotype was detected ten times or more. V gene TRBV25-1 combines with J gene TRBJ2-7; D might be TRBD2 (5 bases). This CDR3 region has 13 residues. Germline V gene sequence: CDR1 MGHDK, CDR2 SYGVNS. V was cut by 4 bases and J by 3 bases, with 10 bases left in between. CDR3 region: CASSGAGGYEQYF. The CDR3 DNA is TGTGCCAGCAGTGGAGCCGGAGGCTACGAGCAGTACTTC.

As concerns this clonotype: Its ends do not fully match the called genes, so a read error is possible. The gene calls are TRBV11-2 and TRBJ2-5; 9 bases agree with TRBD2. This CDR3 spans 15 amino acids. Germline CDR1 and CDR2: SGHAT and FQNNGV. CDR3 in amino acids: CTSSVISGSVKTQYF. The CDR3 nucleotides are TGTACCAGCAGCGTGATTAGCGGGAGTGTAAAGACCCAGTACTTC.

This clonotype appeared a few times. This chain links TRBV19 with TRBJ2-1; TRBD2 agrees at 7 bases. Germline V gives CDR1 LNHDA, CDR2 SQIVND (reference sequence). The CDR3 loop spans 15 amino acids. The V and J ends lost 5 bases and 8 bases, in that order; junction bases with no gene match: 12. The CDR3 DNA sequence: TGTGCCAGTAGTGGGTCCTTTGCGGGAGCCCATGAGCAGTTCTTC. Encoded protein: CASSGSFAGAHEQFF. The full variable domain, with the rest looked up from reference TRBV19 and TRBJ2-1, is DGGITQSPKYLFRKEGQNVTLSCEQNLNHDAMYWYRQDPGQGLRLIYYSQIVNDFQKGDIAEGYSVSREKKESFPLTVTSAQKNPTAFYLCASSGSFAGAHEQFFGPGTRLTVL.

A single count supports this clonotype. This may be a read error: a much more frequent sequence differs by one nucleotide. This chain joins TRBV20-1 and TRBJ1-6; weak D call: TRBD1 (5 bases). The V and J ends lost 3 bases and 10 bases respectively, with 16 bases between them. Germline loops: CDR1 DFQATT, CDR2 SNEGSKA (reference sequence). The CDR3 covers 14 residues. CDR3 region: CSASPVSGDSPLHF. The CDR3 bases are TGCAGTGCTAGTCCAGTCAGCGGGGACTCACCCCTCCACTTT.

This clonotype was recorded at least ten times. The chain recombines TRBV6-1 with TRBJ2-3; 7 bases map to TRBD1. With 8 bases clipped from V and 2 bases from J, the junction kept 10 bases outside the gene matches. CDR3 length: 15 amino acids. In germline, CDR1 is MNHNS, CDR2 SASEGT. The CDR3 DNA reads TGTGCCAGCTCCCTTCTTGGGACAGACACAGATACGCAGTATTTT. It translates to CASSLLGTDTDTQYF.

This clonotype was seen at least ten times. J is TRBJ1-4 and V is TRBV20-1; D unclear. Germline V gene data show CDR1 as DFQATT and CDR2 as SNEGSKA (reference sequence). This CDR3 has 16 residues. Deletions cut 2 bases from V and 6 bases from J, with 19 bases between. In nucleotides, the CDR3 is TGCAGTGCTAGACCCCATAGGGCGAGGGATTATGAAAAACTGTTTTTT. Its protein is CSARPHRARDYEKLFF.

For this clonotype: A much bigger clone sits one base away, suggesting this may be a read error. The rearrangement links TRBV28 to TRBJ2-1, with no clear D. This CDR3 has 13 amino acids. With 2 bases removed from V and 8 bases from J, the gap between germline ends came to 10 bases. CDR1 and CDR2 (germline): MDHEN, SYDVKM. This CDR3 reads CASSLRNNDEQFF. The CDR3 bases are TGTGCCAGCAGTTTACGAAACAACGATGAGCAGTTCTTC.

This chain joins TRBV6-1 and TRBJ2-7; a weak D match, TRBD1 (6 bases). CDR1 MNHNS and CDR2 SASEGT come from the germline V gene. The V gene lost 9 bases and the J gene lost 3 bases, with 9 bases spanning the gap. The CDR3 runs to 11 residues. The CDR3 is CASPRGYEQYF. The CDR3 DNA reads as TGTGCCAGTCCCAGGGGCTACGAGCAGTACTTC.